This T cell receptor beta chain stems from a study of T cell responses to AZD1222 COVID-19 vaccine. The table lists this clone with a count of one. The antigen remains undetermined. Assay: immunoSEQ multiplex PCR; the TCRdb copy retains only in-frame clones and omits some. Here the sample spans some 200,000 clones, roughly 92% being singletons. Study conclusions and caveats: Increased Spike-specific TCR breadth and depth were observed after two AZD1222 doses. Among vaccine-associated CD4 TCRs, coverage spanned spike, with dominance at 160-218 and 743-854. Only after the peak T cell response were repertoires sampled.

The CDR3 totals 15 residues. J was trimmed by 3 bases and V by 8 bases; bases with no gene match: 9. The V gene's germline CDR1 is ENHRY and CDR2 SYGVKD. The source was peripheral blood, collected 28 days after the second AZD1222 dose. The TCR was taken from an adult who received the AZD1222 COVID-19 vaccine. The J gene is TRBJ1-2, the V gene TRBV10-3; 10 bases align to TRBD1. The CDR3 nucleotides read TGTGCCATCCGTCCCGGGACAGGGGCGGACTATGGCTACACCTTC. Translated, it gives CAIRPGTGADYGYTF.